This T cell receptor (beta chain) was found in a study of blood T cell repertoires in COVID-19. Germline V gene data show CDR1 as LNHDA and CDR2 as SQIVND (reference sequence). The CDR3 loop spans 14 amino acids. V was pared by 3 bases and J by 0 bases, with 8 bases between. Measured with immunoSEQ multiplex PCR; TCRdb has only the in-frame clones, and not every one. The sample holds approximately 200,000 clones; 88% are singletons and the top ten take around 2.9%. This sequence originates from a woman between 55 and 75 years old with acute or convalescent COVID-19. The specimen sequenced was peripheral blood. The rearrangement uses TRBV19 and TRBJ2-5; D uncertain. CDR3 coding DNA: TGTGCCAGTAGTATCCCAGGTTACCAAGAGACCCAGTACTTC. Translating gives CASSIPGYQETQYF.